These 5 T cell receptor beta chains originate from one sample sequenced in a study of OX40 agonist ivuxolimab in advanced cancers. Only in-frame clones appear in the TCRdb table, and some are missing; sequencing was by immunoSEQ multiplex PCR. The data show over 55,000 clones, 91% seen once. The sequences come from CD4+ or CD8+ T cells sorted from blood, collected in a trial of the OX40 agonist ivuxolimab. The receptors stem from an adult with an advanced solid tumor such as melanoma, head and neck, liver or kidney cancer.

V and J are TRBV23-1 and TRBJ1-4; no firm D call. TRBV23-1 is known as an ORF, though its function is uncertain. This CDR3 region has 16 residues. Trimming pared 0 bases from V and 5 bases from J, leaving 13 bases between. The CDR3 sequence is CASSQSWGRVNEKLFF. The CDR3 DNA follows: TGCGCCAGCAGTCAATCGTGGGGTAGGGTAAATGAAAAACTGTTTTTT.

The chain has TRBV28 and TRBJ1-5, with a possible D match to TRBD1 (6 bases). Germline CDR1 is MDHEN and CDR2 is SYDVKM. This CDR3 has 16 residues. V was pared by 5 bases and J by 0 bases, with 14 bases between. In nucleotides, the CDR3 is TGTGCCAGCAGTCTCCCGCAGGGACATAGCAATCAGCCCCAGCATTTT. It specifies CASSLPQGHSNQPQHF. The full variable domain, its missing parts supplied by reference TRBV28 and TRBJ1-5, is DVKVTQSSRYLVKRTGEKVFLECVQDMDHENMFWYRQDPGLGLRLIYFSYDVKMKEKGDIPEGYSVSREKKERFSLILESASTNQTSMYLCASSLPQGHSNQPQHFGDGTRLSIL.

The chain carries TRBV28 and TRBJ1-5; D is uncertain. The CDR3 length is 15 residues. Trimming left V 6 bases short and J 2 bases short, with 14 bases between. Germline V gives CDR1 MDHEN, CDR2 SYDVKM. DNA of the CDR3: TGTGCCAGCAGAATGGAAGGACCTGGCAATCAGCCCCAGCATTTT. Translating it yields CASRMEGPGNQPQHF.

The chain links TRBV7-6 to TRBJ2-7; 7 positions match TRBD1. This CDR3 contains 14 residues. Germline V lookup: CDR1 SGHVS, CDR2 FNYEAQ. V shed 1 base, J shed 1 base, and the junction held 1 base outside the gene matches. CDR3: CASSLGRGSYEQYF. CDR3 nucleotides: TGTGCCAGCAGCTTAGGCAGGGGGTCCTACGAGCAGTACTTC.

This chain joins TRBV27 and TRBJ2-7, with 10 bases aligning to TRBD1. V was clipped by 3 bases and J by 3 bases; unmatched bases: 2. The CDR3 length is 14 residues. CDR1 is MNHEY and CDR2 is SMNVEV in the germline V gene (reference sequence). The CDR3 here is CASSFGTGVYEQYF. CDR3 sequence (DNA): TGTGCCAGCAGTTTCGGGACAGGGGTCTACGAGCAGTACTTC.